Presented here are 13 T cell receptor beta chains from one specimen sequenced in a study of T cell responses to AZD1222 COVID-19 vaccine. The table came from immunoSEQ multiplex PCR; TCRdb's copy has only in-frame clones and leaves some out. This table has 100,000 to 150,000 clones, 88% appearing once. The sequencing here drew on peripheral blood, taken on day 0 of AZD1222 vaccination. All receptors come from an adult in good health.

The chain links TRBV6-6 to TRBJ1-5, with TRBD1 as a possible D gene (5 bases). Trimming cost V 6 bases and J 1 base, with 10 bases left between them. CDR3 size: 14 residues. Looked up from germline, CDR1 is MNHNY and CDR2 is SVGAGI (reference sequence). The CDR3 sequence: CASRPGGSNQPQHF. The CDR3 nucleotides are TGTGCCAGCAGACCGGGGGGGAGCAATCAGCCCCAGCATTTT.

This chain links TRBV19 with TRBJ2-5; D remains unclear. Germline V CDR1 and CDR2: LNHDA, SQIVND (reference sequence). V was clipped by 5 bases and J by 2 bases, with 9 bases between them. CDR3 size: 13 residues. The chain's CDR3 is CASSWSLQETQYF. The DNA of the CDR3 is TGTGCCAGTAGTTGGTCTCTTCAAGAGACCCAGTACTTC. The full variable domain, in which reference TRBV19 and TRBJ2-5 provide the parts outside the CDR3, is DGGITQSPKYLFRKEGQNVTLSCEQNLNHDAMYWYRQDPGQGLRLIYYSQIVNDFQKGDIAEGYSVSREKKESFPLTVTSAQKNPTAFYLCASSWSLQETQYFGPGTRLLVL.

The chain combines TRBV6-6 with TRBJ1-1, with D perhaps TRBD1 (5 bases). This CDR3 spans 13 amino acids. V dropped 4 bases and J dropped 0 bases, with 6 bases sitting between them. CDR1 is MNHNY and CDR2 is SVGAGI in the germline V gene (reference sequence). CDR3 sequence reads: CASSWTLNTEAFF. The CDR3 nucleotides read TGTGCCAGCAGTTGGACACTGAACACTGAAGCTTTCTTT.

In the case of this clone: At one end the junction does not follow the germline gene, possibly because of a read error. The rearrangement links TRBV6-1 to TRBJ1-5, with D maybe TRBD1 (6 bases). Per germline, CDR1 MNHNS and CDR2 SASEGT. CDR3 length: 15 amino acids. Written as DNA, the CDR3 is TGTGCCAGCACTGAATGGGGGGCGAACAATCAGCCCCAGCATTTT. Its protein is CASTEWGANNQPQHF.

The V and J genes are TRBV5-1 and TRBJ1-1; D call uncertain. Looked up from germline, CDR1 is SGHRS and CDR2 is YFSETQ. This CDR3 has 13 amino acids. V lost 2 bases to trimming and J lost 1 base, with 6 bases between them. The chain's CDR3 is CASSFSGNTEAFF. The DNA for the CDR3 is TGCGCCAGCAGCTTCTCAGGGAACACTGAAGCTTTCTTT. Complete variable domain (other parts from reference TRBV5-1 and TRBJ1-1): KAGVTQTPRYLIKTRGQQVTLSCSPISGHRSVSWYQQTPGQGLQFLFEYFSETQRNKGNFPGRFSGRQFSNSRSEMNVSTLELGDSALYLCASSFSGNTEAFFGQGTRLTVV.

The chain recombines TRBV30 with TRBJ1-5; D uncertain. Germline values: CDR1 GTSNPN, CDR2 SVGIG (reference sequence). The V end lost 2 bases, the J end lost 0 bases, and 11 bases lay between the germline ends. This CDR3 spans 15 amino acids. The CDR3 sequence: CAWSPDGYSNQPQHF. CDR3 sequence (DNA): TGTGCCTGGAGTCCCGACGGCTATAGCAATCAGCCCCAGCATTTT.

The chain recombines TRBV28 with TRBJ1-2; the D is unclear. CDR1 and CDR2 from the germline V gene are MDHEN and SYDVKM. The CDR3 has 12 residues. Trimming cost V 3 bases and J 4 bases, with 6 bases left between them. DNA of the CDR3: TGTGCCAGCAGTTTGAACGGCTATGGCTACACCTTC. It translates to CASSLNGYGYTF.

The CDR3 here is CASSPFSAGGSGTQYF. The CDR3, as DNA: TGTGCCAGCTCACCCTTCTCTGCGGGGGGCTCTGGTACGCAGTATTTT. V is TRBV18 and J is TRBJ2-3, with 8 bases lining up with TRBD2. The CDR3 contains 16 residues. V was clipped by 3 bases and J by 8 bases; unmatched bases: 13. Germline-derived CDR1 and CDR2 are KGHSH and LQKENI.

This chain connects TRBV18 to TRBJ2-3; a possible D gene is TRBD1 (6 bases). The CDR3 covers 12 residues. V lost 6 bases and J 9 bases, leaving 13 bases between the germline ends. Germline loops: CDR1 KGHSH, CDR2 LQKENI. The CDR3 region is CASSTQGRTQYF. In DNA, the CDR3 is TGTGCCAGCTCGACACAGGGAAGGACGCAGTATTTT.

J is TRBJ1-5 and V is TRBV4-3; perhaps TRBD1 as D (5 bases). This CDR3 comprises 16 residues. Germline V gives CDR1 LGHNA, CDR2 YSLEER. V was clipped by 2 bases and J by 0 bases, with 11 bases between them. Written as DNA, the CDR3 is TGCGCCAGCAGCCAACATCCCAGGGATAGCAATCAGCCCCAGCATTTT. This sequence encodes CASSQHPRDSNQPQHF.

The chain combines TRBV21-1 with TRBJ2-2; the D call of TRBD2 is as the table states it, not checked on the DNA. TRBV21-1 is flagged as a pseudogene. The CDR3 runs 14 residues. CDR3 nucleotide sequence: TGTGCCAGTTTTAGCGGGAGGGCCGTCGGGGAGCTGTTTTTT. It translates to CASFSGRAVGELFF.

This chain uses TRBV24-1 with TRBJ1-1; no firm D call. CDR1 and CDR2 from the germline V gene are KGHDR and SFDVKD. V was trimmed by 0 bases and J by 9 bases, leaving 7 bases between them. The length of the CDR3 is 12 residues. The CDR3 DNA sequence: TGTGCCACCAGTGATTTGCAAGATAAAGCTTTCTTT. The encoded protein is CATSDLQDKAFF.

CDR3 in amino acids: CASSLTSGEYSPLHF. In DNA, the CDR3 is TGTGCCAGCAGCTTAACGTCGGGGGAATACTCACCCCTCCACTTT. The genes are TRBV7-3 and TRBJ1-6; the D gene is possibly TRBD1 (5 bases). V dropped 0 bases and J dropped 10 bases, with 13 bases sitting between them. The CDR3 consists of 15 residues. Per germline, CDR1 SGHTA and CDR2 FQGTGA.